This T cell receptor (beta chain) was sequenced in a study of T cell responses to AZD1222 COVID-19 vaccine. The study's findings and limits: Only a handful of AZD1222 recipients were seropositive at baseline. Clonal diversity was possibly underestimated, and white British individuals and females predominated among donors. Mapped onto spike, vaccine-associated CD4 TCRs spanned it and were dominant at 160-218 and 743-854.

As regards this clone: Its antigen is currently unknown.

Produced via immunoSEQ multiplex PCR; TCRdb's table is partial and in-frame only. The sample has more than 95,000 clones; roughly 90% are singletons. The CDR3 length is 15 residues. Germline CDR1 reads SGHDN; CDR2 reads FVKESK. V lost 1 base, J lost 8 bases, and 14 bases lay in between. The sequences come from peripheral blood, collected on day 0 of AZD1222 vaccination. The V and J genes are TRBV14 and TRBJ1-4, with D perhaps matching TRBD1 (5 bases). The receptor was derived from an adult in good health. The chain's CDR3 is CASSQGGQEGEKLFF. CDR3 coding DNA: TGTGCCAGCAGCCAAGGAGGGCAGGAGGGGGAAAAACTGTTTTTT.